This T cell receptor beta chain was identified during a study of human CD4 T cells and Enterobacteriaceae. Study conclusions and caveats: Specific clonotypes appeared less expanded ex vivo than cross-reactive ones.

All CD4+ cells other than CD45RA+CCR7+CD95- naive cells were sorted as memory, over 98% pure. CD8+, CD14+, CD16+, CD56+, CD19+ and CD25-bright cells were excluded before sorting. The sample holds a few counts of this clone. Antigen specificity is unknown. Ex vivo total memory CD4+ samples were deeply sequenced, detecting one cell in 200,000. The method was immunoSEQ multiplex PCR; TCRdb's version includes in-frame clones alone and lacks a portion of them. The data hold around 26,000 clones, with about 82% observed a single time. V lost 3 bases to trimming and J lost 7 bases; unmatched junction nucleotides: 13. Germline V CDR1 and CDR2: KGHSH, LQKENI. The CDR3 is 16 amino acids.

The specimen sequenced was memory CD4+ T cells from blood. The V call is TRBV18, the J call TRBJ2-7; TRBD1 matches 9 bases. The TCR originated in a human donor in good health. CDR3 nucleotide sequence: TGTGCCAGCTCACCTGGACGGGCACAGGGGGCGCGAGAGCAGTACTTC. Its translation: CASSPGRAQGAREQYF.